A single sample is the source of the 26 T cell receptor beta chains below, sequenced in a study of blood T cell repertoires in COVID-19. Method: immunoSEQ multiplex PCR; TCRdb's copy keeps in-frame clones and lacks some. The sample has fewer than 250,000 clones; 75% to 85% are singletons. The specimen was peripheral blood. Receptors were obtained from a man aged 55 to 70 with acute or convalescent COVID-19.

The genes are TRBV5-1 and TRBJ2-7, with D perhaps TRBD2 (5 bases). Germline CDR1 reads SGHRS; CDR2 reads YFSETQ. The CDR3 extends over 15 amino acids. V was shortened by 0 bases and J by 3 bases, with 13 bases between the two germline ends. Here the CDR3 reads CASSLVPGFGYEQYF. CDR3 sequence (DNA): TGCGCCAGCAGCTTGGTCCCGGGGTTCGGCTACGAGCAGTACTTC.

This clone was seen a few times. The rearrangement links TRBV5-8 to TRBJ2-3; 12 positions agree with TRBD2. Germline CDR1 reads SGHTS; CDR2 reads YDEGEE. This CDR3 is built from 16 residues. V shed 0 bases and J 4 bases; nucleotides not matched to a gene: 3. The CDR3 nucleotides are TGTGCCAGCAGCTTGGGACTAGCGGGAGAGTCAGATACGCAGTATTTT. This codes for CASSLGLAGESDTQYF.

This sequence joins TRBV7-2 and TRBJ1-2; 8 nucleotides agree with TRBD1. Germline V CDR1 and CDR2: SGHTA, FQGNSA. The trim removed 4 bases at V and 7 bases at J, leaving 5 bases unmatched. The CDR3 extends over 13 amino acids. The chain's CDR3 is CASSYQGAGGYTF. The CDR3 DNA is TGTGCCAGCAGCTACCAGGGGGCCGGTGGCTACACCTTC.

The chain combines TRBV18 with TRBJ2-1, with a weak D call TRBD2 (6 bases). V lost 0 bases, J lost 7 bases, and 16 bases lay in between. This CDR3 contains 16 residues. CDR1 and CDR2 from the germline V gene are KGHSH and LQKENI. In nucleotides, the CDR3 is TGTGCCAGCTCACCACCCGTTTTAGAGGGAGGAAATGAGCAGTTCTTC. Its protein product is CASSPPVLEGGNEQFF. The full variable domain, completed using reference TRBV18 and TRBJ2-1, is NAGVMQNPRHLVRRRGQEARLRCSPMKGHSHVYWYRQLPEEGLKFMVYLQKENIIDESGMPKERFSAEFPKEGPSILRIQQVVRGDSAAYFCASSPPVLEGGNEQFFGPGTRLTVL.

This chain connects TRBV3-1 (or the pseudogene TRBV3-2) to TRBJ1-1; tentative D call: TRBD1 (5 bases). The germline CDR1 and CDR2 sequences are LGHDT and YNNKEL (reference sequence). Trimming cost V 3 bases and J 2 bases, with 7 bases left between them. The CDR3 extends over 13 amino acids. DNA of the CDR3: TGTGCCAGCAGCCACGGACAAAACACTGAAGCTTTCTTT. It specifies CASSHGQNTEAFF.

V usage is TRBV15 and J usage is TRBJ1-5; 7 nucleotides line up with TRBD1. V dropped 0 bases and J dropped 0; count of bases not matched to a gene: 2. The CDR3 covers 16 residues. CDR1 LNHNV and CDR2 YYDKDF come from the germline V gene (reference sequence). The CDR3 loop reads CATSRDRQGSNQPQHF. The CDR3 region has the DNA TGTGCCACCAGCAGAGATCGACAGGGTAGCAATCAGCCCCAGCATTTT.

This chain connects TRBV24-1 to TRBJ1-5; tentative D call: TRBD1 (5 bases). V shed 8 bases and J shed 4 bases, with 11 bases lying between them. The CDR3 is 13 residues long. Germline assignment: CDR1 KGHDR and CDR2 SFDVKD. CDR3 residues: CATMMGPNQPQHF. Here the CDR3 DNA reads TGTGCCACCATGATGGGGCCGAATCAGCCCCAGCATTTT.

The chain joins TRBV11-2 to TRBJ2-7; TRBD2 matches at 10 bases. Germline lookup yields CDR1 SGHAT and CDR2 FQNNGV. CDR3 size: 15 residues. With 5 bases clipped from V and 0 bases from J, the junction kept 4 bases outside the gene matches. The CDR3 DNA reads TGTGCCAGCAGCCTGAGGACTAGCGGCTCCTACGAGCAGTACTTC. Translation: CASSLRTSGSYEQYF.

The chain recombines TRBV2 with TRBJ2-7; 8 positions match TRBD2. Germline CDR1 reads SNHLY; CDR2 reads FYNNEI. The CDR3 has 14 residues. The V gene end was trimmed by 6 bases and the J gene end by 4 bases; junction bases not matched to a gene: 8. CDR3 nucleotides: TGTGCCAGCAGGCCTTTAACTAGCGGATACGAGCAGTACTTC. It yields the protein CASRPLTSGYEQYF.

The CDR3 region is CASSVGARNTEAFF. The CDR3 bases are TGTGCCAGCAGCGTGGGGGCCCGGAACACTGAAGCTTTCTTT. This chain connects TRBV9 to TRBJ1-1; possible D gene TRBD1, 6 bases. Germline V gene sequence: CDR1 SGDLS, CDR2 YYNGEE. The CDR3 runs to 14 residues. V lost 2 bases and J 1 base, leaving 9 bases between the germline ends. The variable domain in full, completed from reference TRBV9 and TRBJ1-1, reads DSGVTQTPKHLITATGQRVTLRCSPRSGDLSVYWYQQSLDQGLQFLIQYYNGEERAKGNILERFSAQQFPDLHSELNLSSLELGDSALYFCASSVGARNTEAFFGQGTRLTVV.

The chain combines TRBV7-9 with TRBJ1-4, with D possibly TRBD1 on 5 matching bases. Germline V gene data show CDR1 as SEHNR and CDR2 as FQNEAQ (reference sequence). Between the trimmed V and J ends, which lost 1 base and 2 bases, there was a span of 8 bases. This CDR3 region has 15 residues. Here the CDR3 DNA reads TGTGCCAGCAGCTTAGGAGACAGCACTAATGAAAAACTGTTTTTT. Translation: CASSLGDSTNEKLFF.

The chain carries TRBV19 and TRBJ1-2; 7 bases are a match to TRBD1. CDR3 size: 18 residues. The germline gives CDR1 LNHDA, CDR2 SQIVND (reference sequence). V was pared by 1 base and J by 2 bases, with 13 bases of the junction left unmatched. In nucleotides, the CDR3 is TGTGCCAGTAGTATAGGTCTAATAACAGGGGCGAGAAACTATGGCTACACCTTC. Protein sequence: CASSIGLITGARNYGYTF.

This clone was picked up one time. The gene calls are TRBV6-5 and TRBJ1-2; 10 bases are shared with TRBD1. Unmatched junction bases numbered 6, after V lost 5 bases and J lost 3 bases. Germline assignment: CDR1 MNHEY and CDR2 SVGAGI. This CDR3 region has 15 residues. The CDR3 DNA is TGTGCCAGCAGTCCGCTAGGACAGGGGGACTATGGCTACACCTTC. Protein product: CASSPLGQGDYGYTF.

This sequence joins TRBV28 and TRBJ1-3, with 8 bases aligning to TRBD1. The CDR3 runs 15 residues. With 8 bases clipped from V and 7 bases from J, the junction kept 13 bases outside the gene matches. CDR1 is MDHEN and CDR2 is SYDVKM in the germline V gene. The CDR3 loop reads CASGTQTGQGNTIYF. CDR3 sequence (DNA): TGTGCCAGCGGGACCCAAACTGGACAGGGTAACACCATATATTTT.

The chain's CDR3 is CASKGLRRNTEAFF. CDR3 DNA: TGTGCCAGCAAGGGGTTAAGACGGAACACTGAAGCTTTCTTT. This chain joins TRBV27 and TRBJ1-1; D perhaps matches TRBD1 (5 bases). The CDR3 covers 14 residues. In germline, CDR1 is MNHEY, CDR2 SMNVEV (reference sequence). Trimming left V 7 bases short and J 1 base short, with 13 bases between.

About this clone itself: The same CDR3 can be traced to other DNA sequences in this sample. The rearrangement links TRBV12-5 to TRBJ1-1; a weak D match, TRBD1 (5 bases). There are 15 residues in the CDR3. V dropped 0 bases and J dropped 4 bases, with 12 bases sitting between them. Germline loops: CDR1 LGHNT, CDR2 FRNRAP. CDR3 nucleotide sequence: TGTGCTAGTGGTTTGGTACTGGGGGGGGGCACTGAAGCTTTCTTT. Amino acid sequence: CASGLVLGGGTEAFF.

This rearrangement joins TRBV5-4 to TRBJ2-5; tentative D call: TRBD2 (5 bases). Looked up from germline, CDR1 is SGHNT and CDR2 is YYREEE (reference sequence). The CDR3 is 13 residues long. The ends were cut back, 0 bases at V and 5 bases at J, with 8 bases in the middle. The CDR3 sequence is CASSLERWETQYF. CDR3 DNA: TGTGCCAGCAGCTTGGAGCGGTGGGAGACCCAGTACTTC.

This clone was found a few times. The V and J genes are TRBV28 and TRBJ1-5; unclear D gene. Looked up from germline, CDR1 is MDHEN and CDR2 is SYDVKM. CDR3 length: 15 residues. The V end lost 5 bases, the J end lost 7 bases, and 18 bases lay between the germline ends. The chain's CDR3 is CASSLTLVDGQPQHF. The CDR3 DNA sequence: TGTGCCAGCAGTCTGACACTCGTAGATGGACAGCCCCAGCATTTT.

The gene calls are TRBV6-5 and TRBJ1-2; unclear D gene. Germline lookup yields CDR1 MNHEY and CDR2 SVGAGI. CDR3 length equals 13 residues. The V end lost 0 bases, the J end lost 7 bases, and 9 bases lay between the germline ends. The CDR3 DNA reads TGTGCCAGCAGTTACTCAATGACTATTGGCTACACCTTC. Protein: CASSYSMTIGYTF.

The chain has TRBV10-1 and TRBJ2-1, with 8 bases aligning to TRBD1. This CDR3 spans 17 amino acids. Trimming at V came to 10 bases and at J to 3 bases, leaving 17 bases not matched to a gene. CDR1 and CDR2 (germline): WNHNN, SYGVQD (reference sequence). The CDR3 nucleotides are TGCGCCACTCCGAATATCTCCGGGACAGGTAGCTACAATGAGCAGTTCTTC. Translated: CATPNISGTGSYNEQFF.

The V call is TRBV5-6, the J call TRBJ2-3; D may be TRBD1 (6 bases). The germline V and J ends were trimmed by 4 bases and 0 bases, with 12 bases remaining between them. The CDR3 consists of 15 residues. The germline CDR1 and CDR2 sequences are SGHDT and YYEEEE. The CDR3 sequence: CASSRTVSSTDTQYF. For the CDR3, the DNA is TGTGCCAGCAGCCGGACAGTGTCTAGCACAGATACGCAGTATTTT.

The rearrangement uses TRBV24-1 and TRBJ2-5; 7 bases line up with TRBD2. Trimming cost V 7 bases and J 0 bases; bases outside gene matches: 10. Germline-derived CDR1 and CDR2 are KGHDR and SFDVKD. This CDR3 comprises 16 residues. The DNA of the CDR3 is TGTGCCACCAGCGGAGGGAGGGTAGCGGACCAAGAGACCCAGTACTTC. It encodes CATSGGRVADQETQYF.

The chain combines TRBV5-4 with TRBJ1-2, with D unclear. Trimming removed 0 bases at V and 5 bases at J, with 8 bases between. Germline loops: CDR1 SGHNT, CDR2 YYREEE (reference sequence). The CDR3 extends over 13 amino acids. CDR3 in DNA: TGTGCCAGCAGCTTGGGAGGTGATTATGGCTACACCTTC. Residues: CASSLGGDYGYTF.

This chain uses TRBV5-1 with TRBJ2-2; a weak D match, TRBD1 (6 bases). Between the trimmed V and J ends, which lost 0 bases and 5 bases, there was a span of 14 bases. This CDR3 region has 16 residues. Germline-derived CDR1 and CDR2 are SGHRS and YFSETQ. CDR3 sequence reads: CASSLGPGQGTGELFF. The CDR3 DNA reads as TGCGCCAGCAGCTTGGGCCCCGGGCAGGGGACCGGGGAGCTGTTTTTT.

The V call is TRBV9, the J call TRBJ1-1; no clear D. V was trimmed by 7 bases and J by 1 base, leaving 17 bases between them. CDR3 length equals 15 residues. The germline CDR1 and CDR2 sequences are SGDLS and YYNGEE. CDR3 in amino acids: CASSPHTRRNTEAFF. The CDR3 coding sequence is TGTGCCAGCTCGCCACACACGAGGAGGAACACTGAAGCTTTCTTT.

In its sample, this clone was seen a few times. The rearrangement links TRBV2 to TRBJ1-5; D gene unclear. From germline, CDR1 is SNHLY and CDR2 FYNNEI. V was pared by 5 bases and J by 4 bases, with 6 bases between. This CDR3 contains 12 residues. The CDR3 loop is CASSILNQPQHF. The CDR3 DNA sequence: TGTGCCAGCAGTATTCTAAATCAGCCCCAGCATTTT.